Presented here are 10 T cell receptor beta chains from one specimen sequenced in a study of control samples from healthy donors and cancer patients. Repertoires were generated with immunoSEQ multiplex PCR, while TCRdb's copy carries only in-frame clones and drops some. The data show 200,000 or so clones, roughly 94% seen once. Sequenced sample: blood. All receptors derive from a man over 45 in good health.

V gene TRBV6-5 combines with J gene TRBJ2-5; D gene ambiguous. The V end lost 4 bases, the J end lost 8 bases, and 14 bases lay between the germline ends. This CDR3 has 13 amino acids. In germline, CDR1 is MNHEY, CDR2 SVGAGI. The CDR3, as DNA: TGTGCCAGCAGTTCGCCCTTCACCGGAACCCAGTACTTC. Residues: CASSSPFTGTQYF.

This sequence joins TRBV10-1 and TRBJ2-3, with D tentatively TRBD1 (5 bases). The CDR3 is made up of 15 amino acids. The V end was cut by 5 bases, the J end by 6 bases, with 18 bases between. Germline values: CDR1 WNHNN, CDR2 SYGVQD (reference sequence). CDR3 residues: CASSPSSQGPDTQYF. CDR3 coding DNA: TGCGCCAGCAGTCCTAGTTCTCAGGGTCCGGATACGCAGTATTTT.

The rearrangement uses TRBV5-1 and TRBJ1-2; D is ambiguous. Trimming removed 0 bases at V and 0 bases at J, with 6 bases between. Germline CDR1 SGHRS, CDR2 YFSETQ. This CDR3 has 14 residues. Here the CDR3 reads CASSLGRPNYGYTF. The DNA for the CDR3 is TGCGCCAGCAGCTTGGGTCGTCCTAACTATGGCTACACCTTC.

This sequence joins TRBV3-1 (or the pseudogene TRBV3-2) and TRBJ1-4; possibly TRBD1 for D (6 bases). The CDR3 length is 17 residues. Trimming took off 4 bases at V and 0 bases at J, with 15 bases between the two ends. CDR1 LGHDT and CDR2 YNNKEL come from the germline V gene (reference sequence). The CDR3 DNA reads TGTGCCAGCAGCCCGGACAGACAACCTGCAACTAATGAAAAACTGTTTTTT. It is translated as CASSPDRQPATNEKLFF.

This clone was recorded once. In the same sample, other DNA sequences code for this CDR3. The V gene is TRBV28, the J gene TRBJ1-5; unclear D gene. V dropped 5 bases and J dropped 2 bases, with 1 base sitting between them. Germline CDR1 reads MDHEN; CDR2 reads SYDVKM. This CDR3 region has 11 residues. This CDR3 is CASSGNQPQHF. As DNA, the CDR3 is TGTGCCAGCAGTGGCAATCAGCCCCAGCATTTT. Full variable domain (rest looked up from reference TRBV28 and TRBJ1-5): DVKVTQSSRYLVKRTGEKVFLECVQDMDHENMFWYRQDPGLGLRLIYFSYDVKMKEKGDIPEGYSVSREKKERFSLILESASTNQTSMYLCASSGNQPQHFGDGTRLSIL.

The chain has TRBV18 and TRBJ1-1; possible D gene TRBD1, 5 bases. The ends were cut back, 4 bases at V and 0 bases at J, with 12 bases in the middle. This CDR3 is 15 amino acids long. Germline CDR1 reads KGHSH; CDR2 reads LQKENI. The CDR3, as DNA: TGTGCCAGCTCACTCGGGACGGATATGAACACTGAAGCTTTCTTT. Amino acids: CASSLGTDMNTEAFF.

This chain connects TRBV6-6 to TRBJ2-4; TRBD1 matches at 12 bases. The CDR3 is 17 residues long. V shed 5 bases, J shed 1 base, and the junction held 6 bases outside the gene matches. In germline, CDR1 is MNHNY, CDR2 SVGAGI (reference sequence). CDR3 sequence: CASSHGTGGKAKNIQYF. DNA of the CDR3: TGTGCCAGCAGTCACGGGACAGGGGGCAAGGCCAAAAACATTCAGTACTTC.

The rearrangement uses TRBV2 and TRBJ1-2; a weak D match, TRBD1 (5 bases). The V end lost 1 base, the J end lost 4 bases, and 7 bases lay between the germline ends. The germline CDR1 and CDR2 sequences are SNHLY and FYNNEI. The CDR3 consists of 13 residues. Written as DNA, the CDR3 is TGTGCCAGCAGTGAAGTGGGGACCTATGGCTACACCTTC. Translating gives CASSEVGTYGYTF.

The V gene is TRBV5-6, the J gene TRBJ2-2; D is perhaps TRBD1 (8 bases). CDR3 length equals 15 residues. V was trimmed by 5 bases and J by 3 bases, leaving 14 bases between them. Germline CDR1 SGHDT, CDR2 YYEEEE. The CDR3 region is CASSYTGGDTGELFF. CDR3 coding DNA: TGTGCCAGCAGTTATACAGGGGGGGACACCGGGGAGCTGTTTTTT.

The genes are TRBV7-6 and TRBJ2-3, with 8 bases lining up with TRBD2. The CDR3 has 16 residues. Germline CDR1 is SGHVS and CDR2 is FNYEAQ. V trimming: 1 base; J trimming: 1 base; junction bases outside the gene matches: 4. The DNA of the CDR3 is TGTGCCAGCAGCTTAGGCGCGGGGGGTCGCACAGATACGCAGTATTTT. Its translation: CASSLGAGGRTDTQYF. The whole variable domain, filled in from reference TRBV7-6 and TRBJ2-3, reads GAGVSQSPRYKVTKRGQDVALRCDPISGHVSLYWYRQALGQGPEFLTYFNYEAQQDKSGLPNDRFSAERPEGSISTLTIQRTEQRDSAMYRCASSLGAGGRTDTQYFGPGTRLTVL.